A selection of T cell receptor beta chains follows, all from one sample in a study of blood T cell repertoires in COVID-19. Profiled with immunoSEQ multiplex PCR; TCRdb holds only in-frame clones, not every one. The data contain 99,000 or so clones, 75% to 90% of them singletons. Sequencing was performed on peripheral blood. Every receptor here comes from a man aged 50-59 years with acute or convalescent COVID-19. Each CDR3 is given with its conserved first and last residue. Each record gives: J gene, CDR3 length, V gene, D gene, clone size, CDR3 protein, CDR3 DNA. The D gene is left open where the match is weak. Where a row states a size, it is once, few, many or the class of an expanded clone; other rows omit it.

J gene: TRBJ2-3
CDR3 length: 16
V gene: TRBV5-1
D gene: -
clone size: -
CDR3 protein: CASSLALRQGRDTQYF
CDR3 DNA: TGCGCCAGCAGCTTGGCCCTTCGGCAGGGCAGAGATACGCAGTATTTT

J gene: TRBJ2-3
CDR3 length: 12
V gene: TRBV10-3
D gene: -
clone size: -
CDR3 protein: CAIRQLGDTQYF
CDR3 DNA: TGTGCCATCAGACAACTAGGGGATACGCAGTATTTT

J gene: TRBJ2-1
CDR3 length: 15
V gene: TRBV6-5
D gene: TRBD1
clone size: -
CDR3 protein: CASTYGGRGPNEQFF
CDR3 DNA: TGTGCCAGCACCTACGGGGGCAGGGGGCCAAATGAGCAGTTCTTC

J gene: TRBJ2-1
CDR3 length: 14
V gene: TRBV6-5
D gene: -
clone size: once
CDR3 protein: CASCRGGIGNEQFF
CDR3 DNA: TGTGCCAGCTGCCGGGGTGGAATCGGCAATGAGCAGTTCTTC

J gene: TRBJ2-2
CDR3 length: 16
V gene: TRBV30
D gene: TRBD2
clone size: -
CDR3 protein: CAWSVQLAGGTGELFF
CDR3 DNA: TGTGCCTGGAGTGTTCAACTAGCGGGAGGCACCGGGGAGCTGTTTTTT

J gene: TRBJ1-2
CDR3 length: 17
V gene: TRBV28
D gene: TRBD1
clone size: -
CDR3 protein: CASSLYSPRRGSYGYTF
CDR3 DNA: TGTGCCAGCAGTTTATATTCCCCTCGCAGGGGGAGCTATGGCTACACCTTC

J gene: TRBJ1-2
CDR3 length: 13
V gene: TRBV7-2
D gene: -
clone size: -
CDR3 protein: CASSSSGRPGYTF
CDR3 DNA: TGTGCCAGCAGCTCCTCGGGGAGGCCTGGCTACACCTTC

J gene: TRBJ1-5
CDR3 length: 15
V gene: TRBV7-2
D gene: TRBD1
clone size: -
CDR3 protein: CASSPWTGNNQPQHF
CDR3 DNA: TGTGCCAGCAGCCCCTGGACAGGGAACAATCAGCCCCAGCATTTT

J gene: TRBJ2-5
CDR3 length: 14
V gene: TRBV11-3
D gene: -
clone size: -
CDR3 protein: CASSLGADQETQYF
CDR3 DNA: TGTGCCAGCAGCTTAGGAGCGGATCAAGAGACCCAGTACTTC

J gene: TRBJ2-1
CDR3 length: 15
V gene: TRBV24-1
D gene: TRBD1
clone size: few
CDR3 protein: CATSDRDRTYNEQFF
CDR3 DNA: TGTGCCACCAGTGACAGGGACAGGACCTACAATGAGCAGTTCTTC

J gene: TRBJ2-5
CDR3 length: 17
V gene: TRBV4-2
D gene: TRBD2
clone size: -
CDR3 protein: CASSQEDVGGFGETQYF
CDR3 DNA: TGTGCCAGCAGCCAAGAGGACGTCGGGGGGTTTGGAGAGACCCAGTACTTC

J gene: TRBJ1-1
CDR3 length: 13
V gene: TRBV9
D gene: -
clone size: once
CDR3 protein: CASSGLSDTEAFF
CDR3 DNA: TGTGCCAGCAGCGGACTCAGTGACACTGAAGCTTTCTTT

J gene: TRBJ1-3
CDR3 length: 15
V gene: TRBV3-1/TRBV3-2
D gene: -
clone size: -
CDR3 protein: CASSPARAAGNTIYF
CDR3 DNA: TGTGCCAGCAGCCCGGCGCGGGCGGCTGGAAACACCATATATTTT

J gene: TRBJ1-3
CDR3 length: 13
V gene: TRBV7-9
D gene: -
clone size: once
CDR3 protein: CASSTQGGNTIYF
CDR3 DNA: TGTGCCAGCAGCACCCAGGGGGGAAACACCATATATTTT

J gene: TRBJ2-3
CDR3 length: 16
V gene: TRBV6-6
D gene: TRBD2
clone size: few
CDR3 protein: CASSFSLAGGQDTQYF
CDR3 DNA: TGTGCCAGCAGTTTCTCTTTAGCGGGAGGGCAAGATACGCAGTATTTT

J gene: TRBJ2-7
CDR3 length: 13
V gene: TRBV11-1
D gene: -
clone size: -
CDR3 protein: CASSWTADYEQYF
CDR3 DNA: TGTGCCAGCAGCTGGACAGCCGACTACGAGCAGTACTTC

J gene: TRBJ1-2
CDR3 length: 10
V gene: TRBV10-3
D gene: -
clone size: -
CDR3 protein: CAILRAGYTF
CDR3 DNA: TGTGCCATATTGAGGGCGGGCTACACCTTC

J gene: TRBJ1-2
CDR3 length: 14
V gene: TRBV14
D gene: -
clone size: -
CDR3 protein: CASSRGPGAFGYTF
CDR3 DNA: TGTGCCAGCAGCCGAGGGCCAGGGGCGTTTGGCTACACCTTC

J gene: TRBJ1-5
CDR3 length: 15
V gene: TRBV9
D gene: TRBD1
clone size: -
CDR3 protein: CASSVGTGDHQPQHF
CDR3 DNA: TGTGCCAGCAGCGTAGGGACAGGGGATCATCAGCCCCAGCATTTT

J gene: TRBJ2-5
CDR3 length: 13
V gene: TRBV5-1
D gene: -
clone size: -
CDR3 protein: CASCSRGQETQYF
CDR3 DNA: TGCGCCAGCTGCTCTAGGGGGCAAGAGACCCAGTACTTC

J gene: TRBJ2-1
CDR3 length: 15
V gene: TRBV2
D gene: TRBD2
clone size: -
CDR3 protein: CASGRTSGGGNEQFF
CDR3 DNA: TGTGCCAGCGGACGGACTAGCGGAGGGGGGAATGAGCAGTTCTTC

J gene: TRBJ2-5
CDR3 length: 16
V gene: TRBV19
D gene: TRBD1
clone size: -
CDR3 protein: CASSGRDRVSEETQYF
CDR3 DNA: TGTGCCAGTAGTGGCCGGGACAGGGTATCAGAAGAGACCCAGTACTTC

J gene: TRBJ2-1
CDR3 length: 17
V gene: TRBV5-1
D gene: TRBD2
clone size: once
CDR3 protein: CASSLEGTRGSYNEQFF
CDR3 DNA: TGCGCCAGCAGCTTGGAAGGGACTAGGGGCTCCTACAATGAGCAGTTCTTC

J gene: TRBJ2-1
CDR3 length: 14
V gene: TRBV7-8
D gene: TRBD2
clone size: -
CDR3 protein: CASSRGLADNEQFF
CDR3 DNA: TGTGCCAGCAGCCGGGGACTAGCGGACAATGAGCAGTTCTTC

J gene: TRBJ2-1
CDR3 length: 17
V gene: TRBV19
D gene: TRBD2
clone size: -
CDR3 protein: CASSLAGGRAQYNEQFF
CDR3 DNA: TGTGCCAGTAGTTTGGCCGGGGGGAGGGCCCAATACAATGAGCAGTTCTTC